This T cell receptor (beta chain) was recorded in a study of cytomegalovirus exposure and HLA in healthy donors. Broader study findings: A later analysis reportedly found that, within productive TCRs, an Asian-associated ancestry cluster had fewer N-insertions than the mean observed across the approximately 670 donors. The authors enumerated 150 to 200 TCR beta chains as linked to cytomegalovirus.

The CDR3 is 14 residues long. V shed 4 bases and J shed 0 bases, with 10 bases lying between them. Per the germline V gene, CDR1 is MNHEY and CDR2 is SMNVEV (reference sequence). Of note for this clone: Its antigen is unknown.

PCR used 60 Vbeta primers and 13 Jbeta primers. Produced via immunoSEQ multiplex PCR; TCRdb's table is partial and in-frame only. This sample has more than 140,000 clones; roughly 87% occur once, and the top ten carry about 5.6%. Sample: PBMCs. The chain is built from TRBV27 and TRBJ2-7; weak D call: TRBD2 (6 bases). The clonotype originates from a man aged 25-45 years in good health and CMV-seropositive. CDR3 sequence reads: CASSSGLTSYEQYF. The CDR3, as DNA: TGTGCCAGCAGTTCGGGACTCACCTCCTACGAGCAGTACTTC.